The next 32 T cell receptor beta chains were all read from a single sample in a study of blood T cell repertoires in COVID-19. Repertoires were generated with immunoSEQ multiplex PCR, while TCRdb's copy carries only in-frame clones and drops some. The sample yields around 190,000 clones, approximately 80% seen once. Sequenced material: peripheral blood. Source of these receptors: a woman aged 45 to 65 with active or convalescent COVID-19.

This clone was detected only a few times. The CDR3 DNA sequence: TGTGCCAGCAGCCCCACAGGGGAAAGCAATCAGCCCCAGCATTTT. Encoded protein: CASSPTGESNQPQHF. V and J are TRBV11-2 and TRBJ1-5, with 7 bases aligning to TRBD1. J was trimmed by 1 base and V by 5 bases; bases with no gene match: 5. CDR3 length: 15 amino acids. The V gene's germline CDR1 is SGHAT and CDR2 FQNNGV.

The chain links TRBV19 to TRBJ2-7, with 8 bases aligning to TRBD2. CDR1 LNHDA and CDR2 SQIVND come from the germline V gene (reference sequence). The CDR3 extends over 15 amino acids. Trimming at V came to 4 bases and at J to 2 bases, leaving 7 bases not matched to a gene. The CDR3: CASSTGGAGAYEQYF. The CDR3, as DNA: TGTGCCAGTAGTACGGGGGGGGCAGGGGCCTACGAGCAGTACTTC.

This chain links TRBV6-6 with TRBJ1-5; 8 nucleotides match TRBD1. Germline V gives CDR1 MNHNY, CDR2 SVGAGI (reference sequence). The J segment lost 3 bases and the V segment lost 9 bases, leaving 10 bases of the junction unmatched. This CDR3 has 15 residues. The CDR3 DNA is TGTGCCAGTCTGGACAGGGCTGGGATCAATCAGCCCCAGCATTTT. It specifies CASLDRAGINQPQHF.

The chain recombines TRBV7-8 with TRBJ1-5; perhaps TRBD1 as D (6 bases). The CDR3 contains 16 residues. The V end lost 0 bases, the J end lost 7 bases, and 16 bases lay between the germline ends. Germline CDR1 SGHVS, CDR2 FQNEAQ. CDR3 residues: CASSLAIAQGYQPQHF. CDR3 coding DNA: TGTGCCAGCAGCTTAGCGATTGCACAGGGATACCAGCCCCAGCATTTT. The variable domain in full, with the rest retrieved from reference TRBV7-8 and TRBJ1-5, is GAGVSQSPRYKVAKRGQDVALRCDPISGHVSLFWYQQALGQGPEFLTYFQNEAQLDKSGLPSDRFFAERPEGSVSTLKIQRTQQEDSAVYLCASSLAIAQGYQPQHFGDGTRLSIL.

This clone appeared a single time. The chain carries TRBV27 and TRBJ2-1, with D maybe TRBD2 (7 bases). The length of the CDR3 is 16 residues. Germline V gives CDR1 MNHEY, CDR2 SMNVEV (reference sequence). The V and J ends lost 5 bases and 4 bases respectively, with 18 bases between them. The CDR3 sequence: CASSQRPGGLYNEQFF. The DNA of the CDR3 is TGTGCCAGCAGTCAACGTCCGGGGGGCCTGTACAATGAGCAGTTCTTC.

The chain is built from TRBV11-2 and TRBJ1-5, with 7 bases aligning to TRBD1. Germline CDR1 and CDR2: SGHAT and FQNNGV. This CDR3 is built from 13 residues. Unmatched junction bases numbered 2, after V lost 5 bases and J lost 4 bases. In DNA, the CDR3 is TGTGCCAGCAGCGGGGGACAGAATCAGCCCCAGCATTTT. Encoded protein: CASSGGQNQPQHF.

The chain is built from TRBV6-5 and TRBJ1-5; 7 bases are a match to TRBD1. From germline, CDR1 is MNHEY and CDR2 SVGAGI. The CDR3 sequence is 15 residues long. The junction had 11 bases not matched to a gene; V was cut back by 7 bases and J by 5 bases. Here the CDR3 reads CASTTTTGIDQPQHF. In nucleotides, the CDR3 is TGTGCCAGCACCACCACGACAGGGATAGATCAGCCCCAGCATTTT.

The chain recombines TRBV10-3 with TRBJ1-6; D possibly corresponds to TRBD1 (6 bases). Germline CDR1 reads ENHRY; CDR2 reads SYGVKD. V was pared by 5 bases and J by 11 bases, with 16 bases between. The CDR3 is made up of 14 amino acids. In DNA, the CDR3 is TGTGCCATCAGTCAAACAGGGAGAACGGCACCCCTCCACTTT. The encoded protein is CAISQTGRTAPLHF.

The chain joins TRBV5-5 to TRBJ2-2; unclear D gene. This CDR3 is 15 amino acids long. CDR1 SGHKS and CDR2 YYEKEE come from the germline V gene (reference sequence). Trimming cost V 0 bases and J 2 bases, with 8 bases left between them. Written as DNA, the CDR3 is TGTGCCAGCAGCTTGGGGGCCTTAAACACCGGGGAGCTGTTTTTT. Translation: CASSLGALNTGELFF.

The chain recombines TRBV12-3 or TRBV12-4 with TRBJ1-2; D ambiguous. The CDR3 is 13 residues long. Between the trimmed V and J ends, which lost 6 bases and 8 bases, there was a span of 16 bases. CDR3 bases: TGTGCCAGCAGACATGATGTTCGGGGAGGCTACACCTTC. It is translated as CASRHDVRGGYTF.

V usage is TRBV6-6 and J usage is TRBJ2-7; D unclear. This CDR3 is 13 amino acids long. The germline gives CDR1 MNHNY, CDR2 SVGAGI (reference sequence). The V gene lost 3 bases and the J gene lost 2 bases, with 8 bases spanning the gap. CDR3 coding DNA: TGTGCCAGCAGTTATAAGGAGACCTACGAGCAGTACTTC. It is translated as CASSYKETYEQYF.

The chain is built from TRBV5-3 and TRBJ2-7, with D maybe TRBD2 (6 bases). TRBV5-3 is flagged as an ORF with uncertain function. The CDR3 has 15 residues. Deletions cut 4 bases from V and 1 base from J, with 15 bases between. This CDR3 reads CARSGAGTASYEQYF. The CDR3 DNA reads TGTGCCAGAAGCGGAGCAGGGACTGCATCCTACGAGCAGTACTTC.

V and J are TRBV11-3 and TRBJ2-1; D may be TRBD2 (6 bases). This CDR3 region has 16 residues. Trimming cost V 5 bases and J 6 bases, with 20 bases left between them. Germline assignment: CDR1 SGHNT and CDR2 YENEEA. This chain's CDR3 is CASSPLGGGGGNEQFF. The CDR3 DNA reads as TGTGCCAGCAGCCCGCTCGGGGGAGGTGGGGGCAATGAGCAGTTCTTC.

V and J are TRBV29-1 and TRBJ2-2; the match to TRBD2 covers 7 bases. V dropped 3 bases and J dropped 4; count of bases not matched to a gene: 5. This CDR3 spans 14 amino acids. Germline CDR1 is SQVTM and CDR2 is ANQGSEA. CDR3 DNA sequence: TGCAGCGTTGAGAGGCGGGAGTTCACCGGGGAGCTGTTTTTT. It encodes CSVERREFTGELFF.

In this sample, this clone turned up once. CDR3 amino acids: CASSQMTGSTEAFF. CDR3 sequence (DNA): TGTGCCAGCAGCCAGATGACAGGGAGTACTGAAGCTTTCTTT. This rearrangement joins TRBV3-1 (or the pseudogene TRBV3-2) to TRBJ1-1; TRBD1 aligns across 7 bases. V shed 3 bases and J 5 bases; nucleotides not matched to a gene: 6. This CDR3 has 14 amino acids. Germline values: CDR1 LGHDT, CDR2 YNNKEL (reference sequence).

The count of this clone is one. The J gene is TRBJ2-7, the V gene TRBV15; 9 nucleotides agree with TRBD2. V lost 0 bases and J lost 12; bases outside the gene matches: 9. The CDR3 covers 14 residues. Germline V CDR1 and CDR2: LNHNV, YYDKDF (reference sequence). The CDR3 bases are TGTGCCACCAGCAGAGAGGCGCGGGAGGGTATCCTGTACTTC. Protein sequence: CATSREAREGILYF.

The J gene is TRBJ2-2, the V gene TRBV6-2 or TRBV6-3; 12 bases agree with TRBD2. J gave up 0 bases and V 4 bases, and 6 bases lay outside the gene matches. The germline CDR1 and CDR2 sequences are MNHEY and SVGEGT. The CDR3 extends over 18 amino acids. This chain's CDR3 is CASSWTSGMHTNTGELFF. The CDR3 DNA sequence: TGTGCCAGCAGTTGGACTAGCGGGATGCATACGAACACCGGGGAGCTGTTTTTT.

The chain is built from TRBV30 and TRBJ2-1, with TRBD2 matching over 10 bases. Germline values: CDR1 GTSNPN, CDR2 SVGIG (reference sequence). Trimming cost V 0 bases and J 2 bases; bases outside gene matches: 1. The CDR3 runs to 15 residues. CDR3 sequence: CAWSVLAGAYNEQFF. CDR3 bases: TGTGCCTGGAGTGTGCTAGCGGGGGCCTACAATGAGCAGTTCTTC.

The chain couples TRBV18 to TRBJ2-1; 8 bases match TRBD1. The CDR3 consists of 16 residues. Germline V gives CDR1 KGHSH, CDR2 LQKENI. V lost 8 bases to trimming and J lost 2 bases; unmatched junction nucleotides: 11. The CDR3 here is CASRPTTGEAYNEQFF. CDR3 bases: TGTGCCAGCCGACCAACGACAGGGGAGGCCTACAATGAGCAGTTCTTC.

This chain uses TRBV25-1 with TRBJ1-1; 9 nucleotides match TRBD1. The CDR3 length is 16 residues. The V segment lost 4 bases and the J segment 2 bases; nucleotides outside the gene matches: 8. Germline-derived CDR1 and CDR2 are MGHDK and SYGVNS. In nucleotides, the CDR3 is TGTGCCAGCAGTGTTACCGGGACAGGGATTAACACTGAAGCTTTCTTT. Its translation: CASSVTGTGINTEAFF.

V is TRBV6-2 or TRBV6-3 and J is TRBJ1-2, with D possibly being TRBD1 (5 bases). CDR3 size: 14 residues. The V gene lost 4 bases and the J gene lost 6 bases, with 15 bases spanning the gap. Germline values: CDR1 MNHEY, CDR2 SVGEGT. The CDR3 bases are TGTGCCAGCAGTTTCCGGGGGAGCATCCATGGCTACACCTTC. Amino acid sequence: CASSFRGSIHGYTF.

This clone was seen only a few times. DNA of the CDR3: TGCGCCAGCAGTGAATCCTCTAGCTACAATGAGCAGTTCTTC. Protein: CASSESSSYNEQFF. The chain employs TRBV10-1 and TRBJ2-1; D is undetermined. The V gene lost 3 bases and the J gene lost 3 bases, with 9 bases spanning the gap. This CDR3 comprises 14 residues. The germline V gene encodes CDR1 WNHNN and CDR2 SYGVQD (reference sequence).

The chain links TRBV28 to TRBJ1-2; 7 bases align to TRBD1. V lost 10 bases and J lost 0; bases outside the gene matches: 5. This CDR3 has 13 amino acids. The germline V gene has CDR1 MDHEN and CDR2 SYDVKM. This CDR3 is CAIEQGSNYGYTF. The CDR3, as DNA: TGTGCCATAGAACAGGGGTCTAACTATGGCTACACCTTC.

This rearrangement joins TRBV18 to TRBJ2-5; 15 nucleotides align to TRBD2. The CDR3 is made up of 17 amino acids. V shed 4 bases, J shed 2 bases, and the junction held 5 bases outside the gene matches. In germline, CDR1 is KGHSH, CDR2 LQKENI. The DNA of the CDR3 is TGTGCCAGCTCACGGGGACTAGCGGGGGGCCGACAAGAGACCCAGTACTTC. Its translation is CASSRGLAGGRQETQYF.

This clone was seen only a few times. The gene calls are TRBV19 and TRBJ1-1; TRBD1 might be the D (5 bases). Germline V CDR1 and CDR2: LNHDA, SQIVND (reference sequence). Trimming removed 7 bases from V and 9 bases from J, with 9 bases in between. CDR3 length equals 10 residues. The DNA for the CDR3 is TGTGCCAGTAAGGGGACTCAAGCTTTCTTT. Protein product: CASKGTQAFF.

This clone was counted a few times. The V gene is TRBV12-3 or TRBV12-4, the J gene TRBJ2-7; TRBD1 agrees at 9 bases. With 6 bases clipped from V and 5 bases from J, the junction kept 5 bases outside the gene matches. The CDR3 consists of 13 residues. CDR3 in amino acids: CASSWDRVDEQYF. CDR3 nucleotide sequence: TGTGCCAGCAGCTGGGACAGGGTCGACGAGCAGTACTTC.

This clone was found a few times. The chain links TRBV6-5 to TRBJ1-3; D may be TRBD1 (5 bases). The CDR3 runs to 15 residues. V was pared by 5 bases and J by 2 bases, with 13 bases between. Germline CDR1 reads MNHEY; CDR2 reads SVGAGI. The CDR3, as DNA: TGTGCCAGCAGTCAACTGGGGCCAACTGGAAACACCATATATTTT. The encoded protein is CASSQLGPTGNTIYF.

The genes are TRBV7-9 and TRBJ2-7, with D possibly matching TRBD2 (5 bases). CDR1 is SEHNR, CDR2 FQNEAQ, per germline (reference sequence). V lost 6 bases to trimming and J lost 2 bases, with 5 bases between them. This CDR3 has 11 amino acids. The CDR3 spells CASRGAYEQYF. Written as DNA, the CDR3 is TGTGCCAGCAGGGGAGCCTACGAGCAGTACTTC.

V and J are TRBV5-1 and TRBJ1-5; TRBD1 agrees at 8 bases. The CDR3 has 16 residues. The V segment lost 4 bases and the J segment 2 bases; nucleotides outside the gene matches: 8. Germline V gene sequence: CDR1 SGHRS, CDR2 YFSETQ. In DNA, the CDR3 is TGCGCCAGCAGCCTGGGTGACAGGGGAGGCAATCAGCCCCAGCATTTT. This gives the protein CASSLGDRGGNQPQHF.

The CDR3 protein is CASGHSNYGYTF. In DNA form, the CDR3 reads TGTGCCAGTGGTCACTCAAACTATGGCTACACCTTC. The V gene is TRBV19, the J gene TRBJ1-2; no firm D call. The CDR3 runs 12 residues. Trimming took 8 bases from V and 2 from J, leaving 9 bases between them. Per germline, CDR1 LNHDA and CDR2 SQIVND (reference sequence).

The chain joins TRBV6-5 to TRBJ1-2, with a tentative D call TRBD1 (6 bases). Germline V CDR1 and CDR2: MNHEY, SVGAGI. This CDR3 contains 12 residues. V was shortened by 6 bases and J by 4 bases, with 9 bases between the two germline ends. The CDR3 nucleotides are TGTGCCAGCAGCCTGACAGGCTATGGCTACACCTTC. Residues: CASSLTGYGYTF.

The V gene is TRBV4-2, the J gene TRBJ1-6; D ambiguous. V lost 0 bases and J 0 bases, leaving 3 bases between the germline ends. This CDR3 has 15 residues. Germline CDR1 and CDR2: LGHNA and YNFKEQ. CDR3 residues: CASSQELSYNSPLHF. The CDR3 DNA follows: TGTGCCAGCAGCCAAGAACTCTCCTATAATTCACCCCTCCACTTT.